This passage covers 27 T cell receptor beta chains from one sample sequenced in a study of shared clonotypes between healthy human individuals. Generated by immunoSEQ multiplex PCR, the TCRdb table keeps only in-frame clones and is missing some. The sample includes roughly 500,000 clones, 90% to 96% of them seen just once. Sequencing was performed on naive CD4+ T cells sorted from blood. Indicated subset: CD45RA+ positively selected. All receptors derive from a woman in her 30s in good health.

This chain links TRBV6-6 with TRBJ2-1; the match to TRBD1 covers 7 bases. Germline V gives CDR1 MNHNY, CDR2 SVGAGI (reference sequence). V lost 0 bases, J lost 7 bases, and 6 bases stayed unmatched. CDR3 length equals 15 residues. CDR3 sequence (DNA): TGTGCCAGCAGTTACTCAAGGGGGCTGGGGAATGAGCAGTTCTTC. As protein: CASSYSRGLGNEQFF.

The V gene is TRBV9, the J gene TRBJ2-1; 8 nucleotides match TRBD2. J was trimmed by 8 bases and V by 0 bases; bases with no gene match: 16. This CDR3 has 18 residues. Germline lookup yields CDR1 SGDLS and CDR2 YYNGEE. The CDR3 DNA is TGTGCCAGCAGCGTAGAGGTCCCCGGGACTAGTCAGTGGGATGAGCAGTTCTTC. Translation: CASSVEVPGTSQWDEQFF.

A few counts support this clone. The genes are TRBV11-2 and TRBJ2-7; 12 nucleotides agree with TRBD2. Germline V gene lookup returns CDR1 SGHAT and CDR2 FQNNGV. This CDR3 is 15 amino acids long. With 6 bases clipped from V and 1 base from J, the junction kept 4 bases outside the gene matches. The CDR3 nucleotides are TGTGCCAGCAGACAGACTAGCGGGAGTTCCTACGAGCAGTACTTC. Encoded protein: CASRQTSGSSYEQYF.

The rearrangement joins TRBV5-8 to TRBJ2-3, with D perhaps TRBD2 (5 bases). The CDR3 loop spans 18 amino acids. Germline V gene lookup returns CDR1 SGHTS and CDR2 YDEGEE. V lost 1 base to trimming and J lost 1 base, with 19 bases between them. CDR3: CASSLNWLAHPGTDTQYF. DNA of the CDR3: TGTGCCAGCAGCTTGAATTGGCTAGCCCACCCTGGCACAGATACGCAGTATTTT.

The V gene is TRBV11-2, the J gene TRBJ2-2, with D tentatively TRBD1 (6 bases). Trimming pared 5 bases from V and 5 bases from J, leaving 12 bases between. This CDR3 is built from 14 residues. The germline gives CDR1 SGHAT, CDR2 FQNNGV. CDR3 in amino acids: CASSRRQETGELFF. The DNA of the CDR3 is TGTGCCAGCAGCCGTAGACAGGAGACCGGGGAGCTGTTTTTT. Drawing the rest from reference TRBV11-2 and TRBJ2-2, the complete variable domain is EAGVAQSPRYKIIEKRQSVAFWCNPISGHATLYWYQQILGQGPKLLIQFQNNGVVDDSQLPKDRFSAERLKGVDSTLKIQPAKLEDSAVYLCASSRRQETGELFFGEGSRLTVL.

This chain connects TRBV7-3 to TRBJ2-7; D remains unclear. V was clipped by 5 bases and J by 2 bases, with 16 bases between them. CDR3 length: 15 residues. Looked up from germline, CDR1 is SGHTA and CDR2 is FQGTGA. Here the CDR3 reads CASSPDTGRAYEQYF. The DNA of the CDR3 is TGTGCCAGCAGCCCAGACACGGGCCGAGCCTACGAGCAGTACTTC.

The chain employs TRBV27 and TRBJ2-7; 10 nucleotides align to TRBD1. Germline CDR1 MNHEY, CDR2 SMNVEV (reference sequence). J gave up 7 bases and V 3 bases, and 9 bases lay outside the gene matches. The CDR3 runs 15 residues. The CDR3 here is CASSFHRDRGLEQYF. The CDR3 DNA follows: TGTGCCAGCAGTTTTCACCGGGACAGGGGTCTAGAGCAGTACTTC.

The chain links TRBV21-1 to TRBJ1-1; TRBD1, the table's D call, lacks a check against the DNA. TRBV21-1 is labeled a pseudogene. CDR3 length: 16 residues. The DNA for the CDR3 is TGTGCCAGCAGCAATACCCCTACAGGGGGGGGAACTGAAGCTTTCTTT. It specifies CASSNTPTGGGTEAFF.

The V and J genes are TRBV27 and TRBJ2-3; no firm D call. From germline, CDR1 is MNHEY and CDR2 SMNVEV (reference sequence). V lost 4 bases, J lost 3 bases, and 14 bases lay in between. There are 15 residues in the CDR3. The CDR3 DNA reads as TGTGCCAGCAGTTCAGGACCCCGTGATACAGATACGCAGTATTTT. It specifies CASSSGPRDTDTQYF.

This sequence joins TRBV5-5 and TRBJ2-7; D gene uncertain. The CDR3 contains 14 residues. Per the germline V gene, CDR1 is SGHKS and CDR2 is YYEKEE (reference sequence). V lost 0 bases and J lost 2, with 9 bases in between. The CDR3 loop is CASSLAAKTYEQYF. In DNA form, the CDR3 reads TGTGCCAGCAGCTTGGCAGCGAAAACCTACGAGCAGTACTTC. Variable domain in full (rest from reference TRBV5-5 and TRBJ2-7): DAGVTQSPTHLIKTRGQQVTLRCSPISGHKSVSWYQQVLGQGPQFIFQYYEKEERGRGNFPDRFSARQFPNYSSELNVNALLLGDSALYLCASSLAAKTYEQYFGPGTRLTVT.

This chain connects TRBV29-1 to TRBJ2-1; D is unclear. The V end was cut by 3 bases, the J end by 5 bases, with 5 bases between. CDR1 SQVTM and CDR2 ANQGSEA come from the germline V gene. The CDR3 has 11 amino acids. This chain's CDR3 is CSVEEHNEQFF. The CDR3 DNA reads as TGCAGCGTTGAGGAGCACAATGAGCAGTTCTTC.

Only one count was recorded for this clone. V and J are TRBV6-4 and TRBJ2-1; 10 bases are a match to TRBD2. V shed 6 bases, J shed 3 bases, and the junction held 5 bases outside the gene matches. Per the germline V gene, CDR1 is MRHNA and CDR2 is SNTAGT. CDR3 length equals 15 residues. The CDR3 DNA reads TGTGCCAGCAGGGAGACTAGCGGGTACTACAATGAGCAGTTCTTC. It encodes CASRETSGYYNEQFF.

CDR3 DNA: TGCGCCAGTGGACAGGGATCTGGGGCCAACGTCCTGACTTTC. Translated, it gives CASGQGSGANVLTF. The chain combines TRBV5-1 with TRBJ2-6; 8 positions agree with TRBD1. In germline, CDR1 is SGHRS, CDR2 YFSETQ. The CDR3 contains 14 residues. V lost 8 bases to trimming and J lost 1 base; unmatched junction nucleotides: 2.

The chain joins TRBV6-5 to TRBJ1-1; D perhaps matches TRBD1 (6 bases). The CDR3 has 14 residues. Germline-derived CDR1 and CDR2 are MNHEY and SVGAGI. Between the trimmed V and J ends, which lost 4 bases and 10 bases, there was a span of 19 bases. This CDR3 is CASSSITGLAGAFF. CDR3 DNA sequence: TGTGCCAGCAGTTCGATCACAGGGCTAGCAGGAGCTTTCTTT.

The sample holds one count of this clone. Other DNA sequences in this sample translate to the same CDR3. V and J are TRBV27 and TRBJ2-3; 11 bases agree with TRBD2. In germline, CDR1 is MNHEY, CDR2 SMNVEV (reference sequence). The CDR3 is made up of 13 amino acids. Trimming took 6 bases from V and 5 from J; bases not matched to a gene: 1. The CDR3 nucleotides read TGTGCCAGCAGGCTAGCGGGGGGAGATACGCAGTATTTT. This encodes CASRLAGGDTQYF.

The V gene is TRBV27, the J gene TRBJ1-4; 9 positions match TRBD1. The CDR3 length is 14 residues. V was clipped by 6 bases and J by 10 bases; unmatched bases: 9. Germline CDR1 MNHEY, CDR2 SMNVEV (reference sequence). CDR3 sequence: CASRATGGGGKLFF. CDR3 DNA: TGTGCCAGCAGGGCGACAGGGGGTGGCGGAAAACTGTTTTTT.

This chain joins TRBV4-2 and TRBJ1-6; D ambiguous. V lost 1 base and J 14 bases, leaving 12 bases between the germline ends. This CDR3 has 13 amino acids. In germline, CDR1 is LGHNA, CDR2 YNFKEQ. The CDR3 region is CASSQVASTALHF. The DNA for the CDR3 is TGTGCCAGCAGCCAAGTTGCGTCAACAGCCCTCCACTTT.

The chain links TRBV18 to TRBJ2-7; 10 bases fit TRBD1. The germline CDR1 and CDR2 sequences are KGHSH and LQKENI. CDR3 length: 17 residues. The V and J ends lost 2 bases and 3 bases, in that order; junction bases with no gene match: 10. The chain's CDR3 is CASSPDNPGQGRYEQYF. For the CDR3, the DNA is TGTGCCAGCTCACCAGATAATCCGGGACAGGGGCGCTACGAGCAGTACTTC.

This clone showed up just once. The chain joins TRBV5-1 to TRBJ2-2; 8 bases match TRBD2. CDR3 length equals 16 residues. Germline CDR1 SGHRS, CDR2 YFSETQ. After removal of 4 bases from V and 5 bases from J, the junction contained 10 bases not matched to a gene. The CDR3 region has the DNA TGCGCCAGCAGCCCAGCGGGAGACGCGGGGACCGGGGAGCTGTTTTTT. Amino acid sequence: CASSPAGDAGTGELFF.

The V gene is TRBV5-8, the J gene TRBJ2-3; perhaps D is TRBD1 or TRBD2 (6 bases each). V lost 3 bases and J 3 bases, leaving 14 bases between the germline ends. Germline lookup yields CDR1 SGHTS and CDR2 YDEGEE. The CDR3 length is 15 residues. The CDR3 sequence is CASSSSQGRTDTQYF. The CDR3 bases are TGTGCCAGCAGCTCTTCCCAGGGGAGGACAGATACGCAGTATTTT. The full variable domain, completed using reference TRBV5-8 and TRBJ2-3, is EAGVTQSPTHLIKTRGQQATLRCSPISGHTSVYWYQQALGLGLQFLLWYDEGEERNRGNFPPRFSGRQFPNYSSELNVNALELEDSALYLCASSSSQGRTDTQYFGPGTRLTVL.

The V gene is TRBV11-2, the J gene TRBJ2-5, with D perhaps being TRBD1 or TRBD2 (6 bases each). The end of the DNA is better explained by TRBJ2-7, so the J call may be wrong. There are 13 residues in the CDR3. Germline V gene data show CDR1 as SGHAT and CDR2 as FQNNGV. The CDR3 sequence is CASSLGGGYEQYF. In DNA form, the CDR3 reads TGTGCCAGCAGCTTAGGAGGGGGGTACGAGCAGTACTTC.

This chain joins TRBV6-1 and TRBJ2-7; D is ambiguous. Germline assignment: CDR1 MNHNS and CDR2 SASEGT. The CDR3 extends over 13 amino acids. Trimming removed 1 base at V and 2 bases at J, with 6 bases between. The CDR3 coding sequence is TGTGCCAGCAGTGAAGTATCAGCCTACGAGCAGTACTTC. Translating it yields CASSEVSAYEQYF.

This chain connects TRBV5-1 to TRBJ2-5, with 8 bases identical to TRBD1. The closer fit of TRBJ2-7 to the DNA end suggests the J call may be wrong. The CDR3 runs to 14 residues. Germline CDR1 SGHRS, CDR2 YFSETQ. The CDR3, as DNA: TGCGCCAGCAGCCAGCAGGGGGCCCTCTACGAGCAGTACTTC. Translated, it gives CASSQQGALYEQYF.

The CDR3 reads CASRAGTSGGYEQYF. CDR3 sequence (DNA): TGTGCCAGCAGAGCAGGGACTAGCGGGGGGTACGAGCAGTACTTC. This chain joins TRBV2 and TRBJ2-7, with TRBD2 matching 15 bases. V gave up 6 bases and J gave up 4 bases; unmatched junction bases: 4. The CDR3 length is 15 residues. Germline V lookup: CDR1 SNHLY, CDR2 FYNNEI.

The J gene is TRBJ2-1, the V gene TRBV7-2; 7 bases map to TRBD2. The V and J ends lost 2 bases and 9 bases, in that order; junction bases with no gene match: 4. Germline CDR1 SGHTA, CDR2 FQGNSA. This CDR3 is 13 amino acids long. The CDR3 DNA follows: TGTGCCAGCAGCTTATGGGAGGGAGCTGAGCAGTTCTTC. Translating it yields CASSLWEGAEQFF.

J is TRBJ2-1 and V is TRBV2; TRBD2 agrees at 12 bases. The germline V gene encodes CDR1 SNHLY and CDR2 FYNNEI. This CDR3 is 15 amino acids long. The J segment lost 4 bases and the V segment lost 6 bases, leaving 4 bases of the junction unmatched. In DNA, the CDR3 is TGTGCCAGCAGAGCACTAGCGGGGGGTTACAATGAGCAGTTCTTC. Translating gives CASRALAGGYNEQFF.

The chain is built from TRBV5-8 and TRBJ2-1, with D unresolved. CDR3 length: 11 amino acids. The V end lost 0 bases, the J end lost 10 bases, and 5 bases lay between the germline ends. Germline V gene data show CDR1 as SGHTS and CDR2 as YDEGEE. CDR3 in amino acids: CASSLGQEQFF. In DNA, the CDR3 is TGTGCCAGCAGCTTGGGGCAGGAGCAGTTCTTC.